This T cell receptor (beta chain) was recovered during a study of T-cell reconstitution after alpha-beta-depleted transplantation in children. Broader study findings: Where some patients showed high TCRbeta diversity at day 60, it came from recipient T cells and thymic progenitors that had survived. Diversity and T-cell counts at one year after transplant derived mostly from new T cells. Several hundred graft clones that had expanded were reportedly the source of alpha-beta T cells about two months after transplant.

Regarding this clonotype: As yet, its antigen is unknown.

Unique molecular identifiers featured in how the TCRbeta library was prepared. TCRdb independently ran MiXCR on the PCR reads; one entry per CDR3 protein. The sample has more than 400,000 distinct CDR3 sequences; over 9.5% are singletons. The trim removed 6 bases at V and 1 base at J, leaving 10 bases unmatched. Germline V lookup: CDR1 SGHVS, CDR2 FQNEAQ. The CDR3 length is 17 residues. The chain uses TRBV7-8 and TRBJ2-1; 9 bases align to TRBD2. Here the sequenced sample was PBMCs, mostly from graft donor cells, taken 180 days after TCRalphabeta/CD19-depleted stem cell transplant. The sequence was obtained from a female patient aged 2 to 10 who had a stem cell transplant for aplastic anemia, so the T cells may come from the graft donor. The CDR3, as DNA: TGTGCCAGCAGTCTTATGGGGCGGGAGGGATCCTACAATGAGCAGTTCTTC. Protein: CASSLMGREGSYNEQFF.